This paragraph covers one TCR beta chain sequence. Participants' own reports of clinical history determined their cohort assignment. The source of the sample is a study of blood T cell repertoires in COVID-19. At the level of the study: The origin of the acute and convalescent COVID-19 samples was the United States, Italy and Spain. In each case, the material was cDNA or gDNA derived from T cells, B-cell-depleted T cells, or PBMCs.

This CDR3 contains 14 residues. V shed 1 base and J 5 bases; nucleotides not matched to a gene: 5. CDR1 LGHDT and CDR2 YNNKEL come from the germline V gene (reference sequence). Original methodology: Counts of nucleated cells, estimated from reference gene primer amplification, were obtained. Sequenced by immunoSEQ multiplex PCR; TCRdb stores in-frame clones only, minus some. The D gene and trimming were derived from the DNA, and the V and J assignments and clone size from that table. The table shows roughly 250,000 clones, with around 88% occurring only once. This TCR was sampled from a woman aged 35 to 49 with acute COVID-19. Sequenced sample: PBMCs or T cells enriched from blood (not recorded which). The rearrangement joins TRBV3-1 (or the pseudogene TRBV3-2) to TRBJ2-7; 7 nucleotides match TRBD1. CDR3 DNA: TGTGCCAGCAGCCAAGGCCCGACAGGGAACGAGCAGTACTTC. It yields the protein CASSQGPTGNEQYF.